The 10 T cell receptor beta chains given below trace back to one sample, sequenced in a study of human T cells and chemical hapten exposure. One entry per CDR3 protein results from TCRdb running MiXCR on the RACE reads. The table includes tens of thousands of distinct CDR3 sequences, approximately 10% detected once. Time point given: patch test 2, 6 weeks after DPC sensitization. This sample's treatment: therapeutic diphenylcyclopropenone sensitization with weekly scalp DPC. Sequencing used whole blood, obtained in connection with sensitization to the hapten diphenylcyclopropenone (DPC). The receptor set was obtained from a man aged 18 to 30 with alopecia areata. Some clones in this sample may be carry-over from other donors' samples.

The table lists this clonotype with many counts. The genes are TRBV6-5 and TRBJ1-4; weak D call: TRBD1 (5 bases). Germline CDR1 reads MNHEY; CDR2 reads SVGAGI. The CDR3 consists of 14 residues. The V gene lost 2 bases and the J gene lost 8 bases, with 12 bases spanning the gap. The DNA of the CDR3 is TGTGCCAGCAGTTACCTCAGGGAAAAGGAAAAACTGTTTTTT. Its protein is CASSYLREKEKLFF.

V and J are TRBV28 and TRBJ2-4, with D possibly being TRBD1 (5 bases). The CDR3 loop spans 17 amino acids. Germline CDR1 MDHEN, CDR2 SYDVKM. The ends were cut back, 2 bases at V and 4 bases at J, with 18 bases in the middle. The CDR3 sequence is CASSLMFPETAKNIQYF. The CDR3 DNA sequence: TGTGCCAGCAGTTTAATGTTTCCGGAGACAGCAAAAAACATTCAGTACTTC.

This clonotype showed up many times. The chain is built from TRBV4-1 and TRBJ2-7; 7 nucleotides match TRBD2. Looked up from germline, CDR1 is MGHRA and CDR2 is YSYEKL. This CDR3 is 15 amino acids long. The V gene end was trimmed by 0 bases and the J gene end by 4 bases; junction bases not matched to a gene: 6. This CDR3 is CASSQERQGLYEQYF. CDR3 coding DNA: TGCGCCAGCAGCCAAGAACGCCAGGGACTATACGAGCAGTACTTC.

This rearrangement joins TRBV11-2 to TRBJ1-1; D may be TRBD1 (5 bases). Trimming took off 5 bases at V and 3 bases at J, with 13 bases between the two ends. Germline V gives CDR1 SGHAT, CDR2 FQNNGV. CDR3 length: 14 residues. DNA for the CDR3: TGTGCCAGCAGCACGGTTCGGGGGGACACTGAAGCTTTCTTT. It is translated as CASSTVRGDTEAFF.

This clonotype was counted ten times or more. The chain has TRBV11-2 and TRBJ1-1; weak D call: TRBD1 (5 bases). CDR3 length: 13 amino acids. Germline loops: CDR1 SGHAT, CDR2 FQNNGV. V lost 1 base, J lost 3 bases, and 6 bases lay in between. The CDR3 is CASSLGGDTEAFF. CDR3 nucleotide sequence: TGTGCCAGCAGCTTAGGGGGGGACACTGAAGCTTTCTTT.

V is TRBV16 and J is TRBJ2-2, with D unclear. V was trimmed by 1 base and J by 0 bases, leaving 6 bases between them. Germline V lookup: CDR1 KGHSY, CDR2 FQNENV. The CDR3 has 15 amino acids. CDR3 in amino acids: CASSQYTANTGELFF. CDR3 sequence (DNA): TGTGCCAGCAGCCAATATACAGCGAACACCGGGGAGCTGTTTTTT.

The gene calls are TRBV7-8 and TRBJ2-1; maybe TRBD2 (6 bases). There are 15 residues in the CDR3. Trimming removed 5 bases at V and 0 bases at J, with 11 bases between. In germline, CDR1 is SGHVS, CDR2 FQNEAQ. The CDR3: CASSSTSRSYNEQFF. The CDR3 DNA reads TGTGCCAGCAGCAGTACTAGCCGCTCCTACAATGAGCAGTTCTTC.

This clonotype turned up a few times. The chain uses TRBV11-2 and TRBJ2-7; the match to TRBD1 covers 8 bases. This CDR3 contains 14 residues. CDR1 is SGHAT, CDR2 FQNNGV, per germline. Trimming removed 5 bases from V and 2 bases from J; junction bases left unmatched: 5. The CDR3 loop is CASSPGTGAYEQYV. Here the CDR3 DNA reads TGTGCCAGCAGCCCAGGGACAGGAGCCTACGAGCAGTACGTC.

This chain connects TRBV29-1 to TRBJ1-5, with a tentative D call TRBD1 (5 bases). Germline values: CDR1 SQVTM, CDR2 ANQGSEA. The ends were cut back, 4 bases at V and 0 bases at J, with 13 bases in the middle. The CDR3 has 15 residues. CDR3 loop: CSVADSRYSNQPQHF. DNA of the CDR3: TGCAGCGTTGCAGACAGCAGATATAGCAATCAGCCCCAGCATTTT.

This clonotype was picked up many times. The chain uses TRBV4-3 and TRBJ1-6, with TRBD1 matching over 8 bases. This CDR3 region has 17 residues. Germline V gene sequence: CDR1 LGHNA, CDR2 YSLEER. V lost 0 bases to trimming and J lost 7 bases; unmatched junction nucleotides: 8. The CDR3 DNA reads TGCGCCAGCAGCCAAGATGCCCAGGGGGCCCTAAATTCACCCCTCCACTTT. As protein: CASSQDAQGALNSPLHF.